This entry concerns a single T cell receptor (beta chain). The antigen is unknown. The data stem from a study of shared clonotypes between healthy human individuals. Whole-study context: CD4 naive and memory got three plates each, CD8 naive two, CD8 memory one.

Some 30,000 T cell genomes, or approximately 190 ng DNA, went into the sorted-subset replicate PCRs. The data were produced by immunoSEQ multiplex PCR, yet TCRdb's version contains in-frame clones alone and is incomplete. The sample holds over 1.5 million clones, 98% seen once. Findings and caveats of the study: Naive CD4 clonotype sharing across a few donors was approximately 5%.

The V and J ends lost 0 bases and 9 bases, in that order; junction bases with no gene match: 0. The CDR3 loop spans 13 amino acids. Germline loops: CDR1 SGHVS, CDR2 FNYEAQ. In the CD4+ fraction, cells were divided into CD45RA+ naive and CD45RA-negative memory subsets. The material sequenced was naive CD4+ T cells sorted from blood. Sample subset: CD45RA+ positively selected. The clonotype was recovered from a man aged 30 to 45 in good health. The chain is built from TRBV7-6 and TRBJ2-1, with 9 positions matching TRBD1. The chain's CDR3 is CASSLAGQGEQFF. For the CDR3, the DNA is TGTGCCAGCAGCTTAGCGGGACAGGGTGAGCAGTTCTTC.